This TCR beta chain was identified during a study of Ad26.COV2.S vaccination and SARS-CoV-2 variants. The overall study: Participants got Ad26.COV2.S intramuscularly, once or twice 56 days apart. Findings of the study overall: Total T cell responses, in the TCR breadth and depth analyses, may have been underestimated. Comparability of non-spike TCR breadth was observed across vaccine and placebo recipients.

Method: immunoSEQ multiplex PCR; TCRdb's copy keeps in-frame clones and lacks some. The sample carries about 350,000 clones, about 85% recorded once. V was clipped by 7 bases and J by 3 bases; unmatched bases: 5. The CDR3 length is 14 residues. Germline CDR1 SGHTA, CDR2 FQGTGA. Treatment denoted: around 19 received Ad26.COV2.S at low or high dose, single or two shots; 5 received placebo; per-sample allocation not given. Sampling happened 63 days after the first vaccine or placebo injection. Donation came from an adult in Boston who was aged 18-55 years. Of note for this clone: Its antigen remains unidentified.

The material was peripheral blood, obtained in a trial of Ad26.COV2.S vaccine versus placebo. The receptor was isolated from a person between 18 and 60 years old who received the Ad26.COV2.S COVID-19 vaccine or a placebo. This chain connects TRBV7-3 to TRBJ2-7, with 11 bases lining up with TRBD2. This CDR3 is CASIQTSGSYEQYF. For the CDR3, the DNA is TGTGCCAGCATCCAAACTAGCGGGAGCTACGAGCAGTACTTC.